The 9 T cell receptor beta chains below all came from one sample that was sequenced in a study of beta chain features in type 1 diabetes. TCRB transcripts that were expressed got sequenced, as all of the isolated RNA had been reverse transcribed. The data were produced by immunoSEQ multiplex PCR, yet TCRdb's version contains in-frame clones alone and is incomplete. Of under 500,000 clones detected, about 32% appear once; the ten largest clones hold more than 0.055%. Input material: naive CD4+ T cells from blood. The receptors come from a man aged 18 to 29 in good health.

CDR3 nucleotide sequence: TGTGCCAGCAGTTTAATTAGCGGGAGCTCCTACGAGCAGTACTTC. Protein: CASSLISGSSYEQYF. V is TRBV27 and J is TRBJ2-7; 9 positions match TRBD2. The CDR3 covers 15 residues. CDR1 is MNHEY, CDR2 SMNVEV, per germline (reference sequence). The V gene end was trimmed by 2 bases and the J gene end by 0 bases; junction bases not matched to a gene: 2.

The chain employs TRBV27 and TRBJ2-3, with D possibly called TRBD1 or TRBD2 (5 bases each). Between the trimmed V and J ends, which lost 3 bases and 9 bases, there was a span of 10 bases. CDR1 and CDR2 (germline): MNHEY, SMNVEV (reference sequence). The CDR3 runs to 12 residues. The chain's CDR3 is CASSFRGGTQYF. In DNA, the CDR3 is TGTGCCAGCAGTTTTCGGGGCGGAACGCAGTATTTT.

This clone was picked up a small number of times. V and J are TRBV18 and TRBJ2-4, with D unclear. The germline gives CDR1 KGHSH, CDR2 LQKENI. Trimming took off 3 bases at V and 8 bases at J, with 14 bases between the two ends. The CDR3 spans 14 residues. The CDR3 nucleotides are TGTGCCAGCTCACCGCCGACGGGCCGGGACATTCAGTACTTC. Translating gives CASSPPTGRDIQYF.

This clone appeared a few times. The same CDR3 can be traced to other DNA sequences in this sample. The V and J genes are TRBV30 and TRBJ2-7; the D is unclear. Germline-derived CDR1 and CDR2 are GTSNPN and SVGIG (reference sequence). The V end was cut by 5 bases, the J end by 0 bases, with 5 bases between. The CDR3 consists of 11 residues. Here the CDR3 DNA reads TGTGCCTGGTCCCTCTCCTACGAGCAGTACTTC. It is translated as CAWSLSYEQYF.

As regards this clone: Mismatch with germline at one junction end may stem from a read error. The chain recombines TRBV4-2 with TRBJ2-3, with a possible D match to TRBD2 (6 bases). The CDR3 covers 15 residues. The germline V gene encodes CDR1 LGHNA and CDR2 YNFKEQ. CDR3 in amino acids: CASTQAGTSTDTQYF. As DNA, the CDR3 is TGTGCCAGCACCCAAGCCGGGACTTCCACAGATACGCAGTATTTT.

The rearrangement joins TRBV7-8 to TRBJ2-5; D possibly corresponds to TRBD2 (5 bases). CDR3 length: 15 residues. Germline V gene sequence: CDR1 SGHVS, CDR2 FQNEAQ. With 4 bases removed from V and 3 bases from J, the gap between germline ends came to 15 bases. The CDR3 reads CASSYGLAAEETQYF. The CDR3 DNA is TGTGCCAGCAGCTACGGGCTAGCTGCAGAAGAGACCCAGTACTTC.

The CDR3 here is CASSLNTGTSPRDTQYF. In nucleotides, the CDR3 is TGTGCCAGCAGTTTAAACACCGGGACTTCGCCGCGAGATACGCAGTATTTT. This chain links TRBV28 with TRBJ2-3, with D possibly being TRBD2 (6 bases). In germline, CDR1 is MDHEN, CDR2 SYDVKM. V was trimmed by 2 bases and J by 5 bases, leaving 20 bases between them. The CDR3 contains 17 residues.

V gene TRBV9 combines with J gene TRBJ2-2, with D unclear. The CDR3 has 13 amino acids. V dropped 5 bases and J dropped 2 bases, with 7 bases sitting between them. CDR1 and CDR2 from the germline V gene are SGDLS and YYNGEE. Written as DNA, the CDR3 is TGTGCCAGCAGTCAGCGAAACACCGGGGAGCTGTTTTTT. Protein sequence: CASSQRNTGELFF.

This sequence joins TRBV19 and TRBJ2-7; D may correspond to TRBD1 or TRBD2 (6 bases each). The V gene lost 6 bases and the J gene lost 3 bases, with 12 bases spanning the gap. This CDR3 comprises 13 residues. The germline CDR1 and CDR2 sequences are LNHDA and SQIVND (reference sequence). CDR3 DNA: TGTGCCAGTAGCTTAGCGGACAGCTACGAGCAGTACTTC. Encoded protein: CASSLADSYEQYF.